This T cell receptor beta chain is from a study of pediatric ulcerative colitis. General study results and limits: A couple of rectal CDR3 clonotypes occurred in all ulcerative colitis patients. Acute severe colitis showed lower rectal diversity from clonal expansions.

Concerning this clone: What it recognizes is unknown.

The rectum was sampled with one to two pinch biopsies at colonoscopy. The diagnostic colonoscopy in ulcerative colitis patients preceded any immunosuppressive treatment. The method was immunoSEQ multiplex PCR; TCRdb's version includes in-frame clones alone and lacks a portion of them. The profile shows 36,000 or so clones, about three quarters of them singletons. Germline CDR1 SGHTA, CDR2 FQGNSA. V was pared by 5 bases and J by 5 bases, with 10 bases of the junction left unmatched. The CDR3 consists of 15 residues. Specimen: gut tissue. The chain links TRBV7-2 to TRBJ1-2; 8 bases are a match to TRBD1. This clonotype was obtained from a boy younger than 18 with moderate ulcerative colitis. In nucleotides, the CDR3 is TGTGCCAGCAGCCATGGACAGGGCGCCGCATATGGCTACACCTTC. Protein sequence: CASSHGQGAAYGYTF.